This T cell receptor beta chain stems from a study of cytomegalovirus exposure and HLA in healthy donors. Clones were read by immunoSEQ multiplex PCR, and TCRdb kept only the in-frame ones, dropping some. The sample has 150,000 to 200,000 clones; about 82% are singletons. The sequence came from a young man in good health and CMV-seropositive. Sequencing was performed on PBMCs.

The CDR3 protein is CATSPQRGRGFETQYF. The CDR3 coding sequence is TGTGCCACCAGCCCTCAAAGGGGCAGGGGATTCGAGACCCAGTACTTC. This chain joins TRBV15 and TRBJ2-5, with D possibly being TRBD1 (6 bases). From germline, CDR1 is LNHNV and CDR2 YYDKDF (reference sequence). The CDR3 runs to 16 residues. The ends were cut back, 5 bases at V and 5 bases at J, with 21 bases in the middle.